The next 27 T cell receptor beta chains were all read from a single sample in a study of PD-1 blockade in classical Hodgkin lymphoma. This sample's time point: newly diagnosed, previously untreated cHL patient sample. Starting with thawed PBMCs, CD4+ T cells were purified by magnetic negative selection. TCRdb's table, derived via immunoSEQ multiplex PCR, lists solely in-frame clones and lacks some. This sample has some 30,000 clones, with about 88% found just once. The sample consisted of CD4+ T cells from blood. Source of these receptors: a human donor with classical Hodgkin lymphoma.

Written as DNA, the CDR3 is TGCGCCAGCAGCAGACAGGGTGAGCTAGCGGGAGATACGCAGTATTTT. Translated, it gives CASSRQGELAGDTQYF. The chain carries TRBV5-1 and TRBJ2-3; a possible D gene is TRBD2 (8 bases). CDR1 SGHRS and CDR2 YFSETQ come from the germline V gene. The V gene lost 4 bases and the J gene lost 5 bases, with 20 bases spanning the gap. The CDR3 has 16 residues.

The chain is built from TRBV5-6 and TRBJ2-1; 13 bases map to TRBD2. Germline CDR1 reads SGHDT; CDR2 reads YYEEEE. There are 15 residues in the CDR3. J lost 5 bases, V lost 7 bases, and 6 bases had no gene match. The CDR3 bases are TGTGCCAGCGTCAGGGGGACTAGCGGGAACAATGAGCAGTTCTTC. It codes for CASVRGTSGNNEQFF.

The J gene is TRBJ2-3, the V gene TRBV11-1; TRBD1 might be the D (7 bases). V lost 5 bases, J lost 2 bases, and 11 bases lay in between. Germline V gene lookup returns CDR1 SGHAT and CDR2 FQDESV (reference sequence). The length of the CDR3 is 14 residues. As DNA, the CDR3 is TGTGCCAGCAGCCCCAGGGGGGCCACAGATACGCAGTATTTT. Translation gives CASSPRGATDTQYF.

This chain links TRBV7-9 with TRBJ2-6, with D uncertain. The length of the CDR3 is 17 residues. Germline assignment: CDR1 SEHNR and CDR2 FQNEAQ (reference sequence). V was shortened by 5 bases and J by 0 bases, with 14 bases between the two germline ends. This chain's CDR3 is CASSSYLGSSGANVLTF. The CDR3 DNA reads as TGTGCCAGCAGCAGTTACCTCGGAAGCTCTGGGGCCAACGTCCTGACTTTC.

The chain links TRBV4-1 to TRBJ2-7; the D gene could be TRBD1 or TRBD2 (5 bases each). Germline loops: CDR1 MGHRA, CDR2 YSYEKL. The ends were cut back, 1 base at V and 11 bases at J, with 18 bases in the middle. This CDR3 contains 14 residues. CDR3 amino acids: CASSQGLASRGEYF. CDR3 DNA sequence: TGCGCCAGCAGCCAAGGGTTAGCGAGCAGAGGGGAGTACTTC.

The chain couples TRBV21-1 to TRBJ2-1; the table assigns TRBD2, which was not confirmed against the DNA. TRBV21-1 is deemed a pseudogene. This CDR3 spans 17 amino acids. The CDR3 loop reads CASSNEGPGLLMAEQFF. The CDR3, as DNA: TGTGCCAGCAGCAACGAAGGACCGGGACTACTGATGGCTGAGCAGTTCTTC.

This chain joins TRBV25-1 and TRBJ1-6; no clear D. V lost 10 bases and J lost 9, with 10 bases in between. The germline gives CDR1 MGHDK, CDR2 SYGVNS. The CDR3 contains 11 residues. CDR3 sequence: CATGPSSPLHF. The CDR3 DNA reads TGTGCCACTGGGCCCTCTTCACCCCTCCACTTT.

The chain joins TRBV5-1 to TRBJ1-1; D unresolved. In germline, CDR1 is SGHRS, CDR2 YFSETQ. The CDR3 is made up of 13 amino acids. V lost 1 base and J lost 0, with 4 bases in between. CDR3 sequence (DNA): TGCGCCAGCAGCTTGTGGGTGAACACTGAAGCTTTCTTT. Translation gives CASSLWVNTEAFF.

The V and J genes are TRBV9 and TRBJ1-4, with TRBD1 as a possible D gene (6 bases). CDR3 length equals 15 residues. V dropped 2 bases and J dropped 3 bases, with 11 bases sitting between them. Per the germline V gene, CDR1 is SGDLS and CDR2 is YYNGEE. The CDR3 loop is CASSVTQGANEKLFF. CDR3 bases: TGTGCCAGCAGCGTGACACAGGGAGCTAATGAAAAACTGTTTTTT.

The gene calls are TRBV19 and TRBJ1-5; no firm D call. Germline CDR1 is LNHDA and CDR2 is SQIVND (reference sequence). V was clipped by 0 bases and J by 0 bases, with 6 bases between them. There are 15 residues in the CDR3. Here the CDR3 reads CASSIEAYSNQPQHF. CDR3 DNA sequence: TGTGCCAGTAGTATAGAAGCCTATAGCAATCAGCCCCAGCATTTT.

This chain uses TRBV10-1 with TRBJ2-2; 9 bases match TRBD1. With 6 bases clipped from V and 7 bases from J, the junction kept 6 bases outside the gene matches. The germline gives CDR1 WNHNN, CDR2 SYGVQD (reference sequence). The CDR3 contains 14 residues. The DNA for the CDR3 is TGCGCCAGCAGCCGCCGGACAGGGGACGGGGAGCTGTTTTTT. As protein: CASSRRTGDGELFF.

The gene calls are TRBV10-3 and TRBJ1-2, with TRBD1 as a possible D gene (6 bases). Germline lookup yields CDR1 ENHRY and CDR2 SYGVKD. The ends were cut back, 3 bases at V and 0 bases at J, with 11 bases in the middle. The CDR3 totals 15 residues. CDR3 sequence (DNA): TGTGCCATCAGTGAAGGGGACACAGCTAACTATGGCTACACCTTC. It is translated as CAISEGDTANYGYTF.

CDR3 sequence: CAWSYLAGGDTQYF. Here the CDR3 DNA reads TGTGCCTGGAGTTATCTAGCGGGAGGAGATACGCAGTATTTT. V is TRBV30 and J is TRBJ2-3, with 11 bases aligning to TRBD2. V lost 2 bases, J lost 5 bases, and 3 bases stayed unmatched. Germline CDR1 is GTSNPN and CDR2 is SVGIG (reference sequence). This CDR3 comprises 14 residues.

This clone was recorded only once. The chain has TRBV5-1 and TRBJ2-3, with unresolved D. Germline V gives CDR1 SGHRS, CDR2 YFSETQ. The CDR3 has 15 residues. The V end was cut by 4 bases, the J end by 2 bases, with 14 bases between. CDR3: CASSAREGNTDTQYF. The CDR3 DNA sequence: TGCGCCAGCAGCGCCCGTGAAGGTAACACAGATACGCAGTATTTT.

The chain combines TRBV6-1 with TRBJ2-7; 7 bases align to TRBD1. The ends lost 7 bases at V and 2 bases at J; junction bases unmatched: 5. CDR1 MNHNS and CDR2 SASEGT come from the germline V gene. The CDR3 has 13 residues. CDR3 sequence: CASTRQGTYEQYV. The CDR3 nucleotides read TGTGCCAGCACGAGACAGGGTACCTACGAGCAGTACGTC.

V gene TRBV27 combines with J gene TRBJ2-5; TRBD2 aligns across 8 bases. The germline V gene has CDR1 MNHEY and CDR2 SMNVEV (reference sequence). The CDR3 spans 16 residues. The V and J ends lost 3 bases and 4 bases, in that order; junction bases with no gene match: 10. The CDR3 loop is CASSFTGGPWGETQYF. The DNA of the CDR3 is TGTGCCAGCAGTTTTACGGGAGGGCCTTGGGGAGAGACCCAGTACTTC.

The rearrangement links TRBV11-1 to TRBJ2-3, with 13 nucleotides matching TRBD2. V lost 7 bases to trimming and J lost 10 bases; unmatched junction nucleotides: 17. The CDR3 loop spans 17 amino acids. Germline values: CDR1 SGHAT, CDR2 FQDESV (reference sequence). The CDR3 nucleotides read TGTGCCAGCAACCCACAAACTGGACTAGCGGGAGAGCACGCGCAGTATTTT. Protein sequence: CASNPQTGLAGEHAQYF.

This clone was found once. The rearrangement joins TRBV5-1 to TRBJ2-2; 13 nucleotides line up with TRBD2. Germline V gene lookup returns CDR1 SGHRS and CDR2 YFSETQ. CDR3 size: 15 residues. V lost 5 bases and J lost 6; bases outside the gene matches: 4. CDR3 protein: CASRWTSGSSGELFF. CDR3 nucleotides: TGCGCCAGCAGATGGACTAGCGGGAGTTCCGGGGAGCTGTTTTTT. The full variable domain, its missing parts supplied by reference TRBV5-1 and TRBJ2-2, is KAGVTQTPRYLIKTRGQQVTLSCSPISGHRSVSWYQQTPGQGLQFLFEYFSETQRNKGNFPGRFSGRQFSNSRSEMNVSTLELGDSALYLCASRWTSGSSGELFFGEGSRLTVL.

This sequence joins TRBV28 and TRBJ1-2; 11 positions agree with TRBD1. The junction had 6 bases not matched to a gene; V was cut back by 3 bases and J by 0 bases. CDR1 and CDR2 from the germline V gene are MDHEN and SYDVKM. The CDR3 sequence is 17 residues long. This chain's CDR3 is CASSLSGQGVANYGYTF. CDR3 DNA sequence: TGTGCCAGCAGTTTGTCGGGACAGGGGGTTGCTAACTATGGCTACACCTTC.

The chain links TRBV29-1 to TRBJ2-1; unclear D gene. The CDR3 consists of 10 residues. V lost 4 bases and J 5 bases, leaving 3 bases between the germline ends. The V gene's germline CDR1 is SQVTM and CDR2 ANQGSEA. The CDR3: CSVGNNEQFF. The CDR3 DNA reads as TGCAGCGTTGGGAACAATGAGCAGTTCTTC.

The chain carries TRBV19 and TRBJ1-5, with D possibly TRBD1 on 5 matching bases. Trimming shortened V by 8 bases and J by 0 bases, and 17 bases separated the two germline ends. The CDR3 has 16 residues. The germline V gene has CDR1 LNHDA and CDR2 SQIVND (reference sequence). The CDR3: CASSSAGAYSNQPQHF. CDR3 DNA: TGTGCCAGTTCCTCTGCCGGGGCTTATAGCAATCAGCCCCAGCATTTT. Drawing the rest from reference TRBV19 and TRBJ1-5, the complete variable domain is DGGITQSPKYLFRKEGQNVTLSCEQNLNHDAMYWYRQDPGQGLRLIYYSQIVNDFQKGDIAEGYSVSREKKESFPLTVTSAQKNPTAFYLCASSSAGAYSNQPQHFGDGTRLSIL.

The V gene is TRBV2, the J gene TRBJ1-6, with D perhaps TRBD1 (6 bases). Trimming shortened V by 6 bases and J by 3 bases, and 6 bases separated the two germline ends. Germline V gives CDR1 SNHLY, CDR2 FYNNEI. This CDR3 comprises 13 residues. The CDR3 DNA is TGTGCCAGCAGGGACAGCTATAATTCACCCCTCCACTTT. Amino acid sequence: CASRDSYNSPLHF.

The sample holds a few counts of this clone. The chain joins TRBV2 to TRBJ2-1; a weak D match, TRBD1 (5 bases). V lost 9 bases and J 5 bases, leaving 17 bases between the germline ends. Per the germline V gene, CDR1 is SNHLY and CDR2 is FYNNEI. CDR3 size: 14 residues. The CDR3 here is CASQGETLNNEQFF. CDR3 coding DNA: TGTGCCAGTCAGGGCGAGACTTTAAACAATGAGCAGTTCTTC. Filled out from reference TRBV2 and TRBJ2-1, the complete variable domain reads EPEVTQTPSHQVTQMGQEVILRCVPISNHLYFYWYRQILGQKVEFLVSFYNNEISEKSEIFDDQFSVERPDGSNFTLKIRSTKLEDSAMYFCASQGETLNNEQFFGPGTRLTVL.

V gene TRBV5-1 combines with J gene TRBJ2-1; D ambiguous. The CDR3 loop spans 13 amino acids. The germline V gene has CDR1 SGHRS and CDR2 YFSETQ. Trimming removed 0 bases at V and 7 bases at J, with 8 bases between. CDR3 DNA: TGCGCCAGCAGCTTGGTCCCAGAGAATGAGCAGTTCTTC. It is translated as CASSLVPENEQFF.

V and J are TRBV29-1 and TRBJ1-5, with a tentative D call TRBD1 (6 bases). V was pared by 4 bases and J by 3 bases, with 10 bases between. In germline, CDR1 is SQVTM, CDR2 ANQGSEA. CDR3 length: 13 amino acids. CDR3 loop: CSVAGQHNQPQHF. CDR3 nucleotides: TGCAGCGTTGCCGGACAGCACAATCAGCCCCAGCATTTT.

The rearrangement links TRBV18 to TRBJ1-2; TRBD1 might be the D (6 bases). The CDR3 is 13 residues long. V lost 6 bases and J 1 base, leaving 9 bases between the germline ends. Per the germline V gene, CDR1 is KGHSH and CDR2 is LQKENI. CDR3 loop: CASSAGVNYGYTF. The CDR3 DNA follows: TGTGCCAGCTCTGCAGGGGTTAACTATGGCTACACCTTC.

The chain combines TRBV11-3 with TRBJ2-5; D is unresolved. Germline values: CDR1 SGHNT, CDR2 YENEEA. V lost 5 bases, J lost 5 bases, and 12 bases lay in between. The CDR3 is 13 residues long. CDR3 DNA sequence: TGTGCCAGCAGCCACCGGATCCGGGAGACCCAGTACTTC. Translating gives CASSHRIRETQYF. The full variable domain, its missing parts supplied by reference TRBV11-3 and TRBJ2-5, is EAGVVQSPRYKIIEKKQPVAFWCNPISGHNTLYWYLQNLGQGPELLIRYENEEAVDDSQLPKDRFSAERLKGVDSTLKIQPAELGDSAVYLCASSHRIRETQYFGPGTRLLVL.